Listed here are 23 T cell receptor beta chains from one sample, sequenced in a study of CD8+CD57+ T cells in acquired aplastic anemia. Both TCR beta VDJ combination and CDR3 sequence profiling were carried out. Genomic DNA was the template for this profiling. From the reads, TCRdb called clonotypes with MiXCR, one entry per CDR3 protein. Of roughly 290,000 distinct CDR3 sequences listed, under 65% are singletons. By flow cytometry, patients selected for sequencing had shown an expansion of CD8+CD57+ cells. Sample: sorted CD4+, CD8+, or CD8+CD57+ T cells (not recorded which) from PBMCs. The source is a human donor with aplastic anemia.

Only one count was recorded for this clonotype. With a much larger clone just one base away, this may be a read error. Given the absence of the conserved phenylalanine or tryptophan at the CDR3 end, a read error is likely. This chain connects TRBV2 to TRBJ1-1; the D gene is possibly TRBD1 (6 bases). V gave up 8 bases and J gave up 1 base, with 11 bases separating them. Germline V gene lookup returns CDR1 SNHLY and CDR2 FYNNEI. CDR3 size: 13 residues. The DNA for the CDR3 is TGTGCCAGCTCACCGGGACAGAACACTGAAGCTTTCTGT. As protein: CASSPGQNTEAFC.

The chain carries TRBV4-1 and TRBJ2-7; 7 bases line up with TRBD1. Trimming removed 0 bases from V and 5 bases from J; junction bases left unmatched: 7. Germline CDR1 reads MGHRA; CDR2 reads YSYEKL. This CDR3 spans 15 amino acids. CDR3 bases: TGCGCCAGCAGCCAAGAAACCGGGACAGCGGACGAGCAGTACTTC. Translation: CASSQETGTADEQYF.

The rearrangement joins TRBV7-9 to TRBJ1-4; D not certain. The CDR3 sequence is 12 residues long. The germline CDR1 and CDR2 sequences are SEHNR and FQNEAQ (reference sequence). Here the CDR3 reads CTLVALDEKLFF. CDR3 sequence (DNA): TGTACACTCGTAGCGTTAGATGAAAAACTGTTTTTT.

This clonotype was seen a few times. A clone one base away is much larger, so this may be a read error. The CDR3: CGVDGSRLNNEQFF. The CDR3 nucleotides are TGCGGTGTGGACGGGAGTAGACTTAACAATGAGCAGTTCTTC. V usage is TRBV20-1 and J usage is TRBJ2-1, with D possibly being TRBD2 (6 bases). The CDR3 has 14 residues. Germline V lookup: CDR1 DFQATT, CDR2 SNEGSKA (reference sequence).

This chain uses TRBV19 with TRBJ1-2; D gene uncertain. V was pared by 8 bases and J by 1 base, with 11 bases between. Germline V CDR1 and CDR2: LNHDA, SQIVND (reference sequence). CDR3 length: 13 amino acids. The CDR3 coding sequence is TGTGCCAGTTGGGAGGACCGTAACTATGGCTACACCTTC. Translation: CASWEDRNYGYTF.

This sequence joins TRBV24-1 and TRBJ2-7; D is possibly TRBD2 (7 bases). Germline V gene lookup returns CDR1 KGHDR and CDR2 SFDVKD. The CDR3 extends over 13 amino acids. V was clipped by 7 bases and J by 7 bases, with 16 bases between them. CDR3 sequence (DNA): TGTGCCACCAGCGACTGGGGGGGCGGGGAGCAGTACTTC. This encodes CATSDWGGGEQYF.

The genes are TRBV5-1 and TRBJ2-7; 9 bases match TRBD2. The CDR3 is made up of 15 amino acids. The V gene end was trimmed by 3 bases and the J gene end by 4 bases; junction bases not matched to a gene: 8. Germline V CDR1 and CDR2: SGHRS, YFSETQ. CDR3 protein: CASSSPSSGEYEQYF. Here the CDR3 DNA reads TGCGCCAGCAGCTCTCCGTCTAGCGGGGAATACGAGCAGTACTTC.

The chain combines TRBV20-1 with TRBJ2-1; D unresolved. Germline V gene sequence: CDR1 DFQATT, CDR2 SNEGSKA (reference sequence). The CDR3 has 12 residues. V shed 5 bases and J shed 4 bases, with 9 bases lying between them. The CDR3 region has the DNA TGCAGTGCTGAGACAAGATACAATGAGCAGTTCTTC. This gives the protein CSAETRYNEQFF.

The chain combines TRBV2 with TRBJ1-5, with TRBD1 identical over 11 bases. The CDR3 length is 14 residues. The junction had 4 bases not matched to a gene; V was cut back by 6 bases and J by 6 bases. Germline V lookup: CDR1 SNHLY, CDR2 FYNNEI. The CDR3, as DNA: TGTGCCAGCAGGGGGACAGGGGGTACTCAGCCCCAGCATTTT. Its translation is CASRGTGGTQPQHF.

Worth noting for this clonotype: With a much larger clone just one base away, this may be a read error. The chain joins TRBV20-1 to TRBJ2-7; 9 bases are a match to TRBD2. Germline V gene lookup returns CDR1 DFQATT and CDR2 SNEGSKA (reference sequence). J was trimmed by 4 bases and V by 3 bases; bases with no gene match: 4. The CDR3 loop spans 13 amino acids. The CDR3 DNA is TGCAGTGCTAGGAATCTAGCGGGGTACGAGCAGTACTTC. This codes for CSARNLAGYEQYF.

This clonotype was picked up one time. V usage is TRBV6-2 or TRBV6-3 and J usage is TRBJ2-7; D is possibly TRBD2 (5 bases). Trimming pared 6 bases from V and 2 bases from J, leaving 17 bases between. The CDR3 contains 15 residues. CDR1 MNHEY and CDR2 SVGEGT come from the germline V gene. CDR3 coding DNA: TGTGCCAGCAGAACGGGGTTCCGAGGTGCCTACGAGCAGTACTTC. Its translation: CASRTGFRGAYEQYF.

The CDR3 spells CSAIFSWQETQYF. For the CDR3, the DNA is TGCAGTGCTATATTCAGCTGGCAAGAGACCCAGTACTTC. The chain joins TRBV20-1 to TRBJ2-5; D is unresolved. Germline V gene sequence: CDR1 DFQATT, CDR2 SNEGSKA (reference sequence). The CDR3 sequence is 13 residues long. V lost 4 bases to trimming and J lost 2 bases, with 11 bases between them.

There are a few counts of this clonotype. This sequence may be a read error, since a much larger clone differs from it by one base. The chain recombines TRBV6-1 with TRBJ2-1; no clear D gene. The germline gives CDR1 MNHNS, CDR2 SASEGT. Trimming removed 7 bases from V and 6 bases from J, with 13 bases in between. This CDR3 has 13 amino acids. This CDR3 reads CASKDVLGNEQFF. The CDR3 coding sequence is TGTGCCAGCAAGGACGTTCTAGGCAATGAGCAGTTCTTC.

The genes are TRBV19 and TRBJ1-2; D unresolved. Germline CDR1 LNHDA, CDR2 SQIVND (reference sequence). Trimming took off 5 bases at V and 1 base at J, with 8 bases between the two ends. CDR3 length equals 13 residues. CDR3 in DNA: TGTGCCAGTAGTCGGGAGTTTAACTATGGCTACACCTTC. Protein product: CASSREFNYGYTF.

This clonotype was counted at least ten times. The chain joins TRBV20-1 to TRBJ2-5; no clear D gene. Between the trimmed V and J ends, which lost 3 bases and 4 bases, there was a span of 12 bases. Germline assignment: CDR1 DFQATT and CDR2 SNEGSKA (reference sequence). The CDR3 totals 13 residues. The CDR3 sequence: CSARKGPRETQYF. In DNA form, the CDR3 reads TGCAGTGCTAGGAAAGGACCGAGAGAGACCCAGTACTTC.

V is TRBV24-1 and J is TRBJ2-1; D unclear. Trimming took off 6 bases at V and 7 bases at J, with 6 bases between the two ends. This CDR3 is built from 11 residues. Per the germline V gene, CDR1 is KGHDR and CDR2 is SFDVKD. The CDR3 region has the DNA TGTGCCACCAGTTTTAGGAATGAGCAGTTCTTC. Translated: CATSFRNEQFF.

In regard to this clonotype: It is unclear where the CDR3 begins or ends on the DNA, so no DNA is shown, and the CDR3 is as TCRdb lists it. The chain combines TRBV7-3 with TRBJ2-7; TRBD2 was called by the table and not checked on the DNA. CDR1 is SGHTA, CDR2 FQGTGA, per germline. Termini included, the CDR3 measures 22 amino acids. CDR3 in amino acids: CASSFYICSAAGTSGGAGEQYF.

Worth noting for this clonotype: This clone may be a read error of a much larger clone one base away. The chain carries TRBV6-5 and TRBJ2-7, with TRBD1 as a possible D gene (5 bases). Germline CDR1 is MNHEY and CDR2 is SVGAGI. This CDR3 is 15 amino acids long. The CDR3 nucleotides read TGTACCAGCACCATGGGGCAGCCGCACTCCTACGAGCAGTACTTC. Protein: CTSTMGQPHSYEQYF.

In this sample, this clonotype turned up many times. The rearrangement joins TRBV5-1 to TRBJ2-1; 10 nucleotides match TRBD2. J was trimmed by 7 bases and V by 1 base; bases with no gene match: 5. Germline CDR1 is SGHRS and CDR2 is YFSETQ. The length of the CDR3 is 15 residues. In DNA form, the CDR3 reads TGCGCCAGCAGCTTGCCTAGCGGGAGTTCAAATGAGCAGTTCTTC. Residues: CASSLPSGSSNEQFF.

J is TRBJ2-7 and V is TRBV7-2, with 10 bases matching TRBD2. The CDR3 runs 17 residues. The germline gives CDR1 SGHTA, CDR2 FQGNSA. With 5 bases clipped from V and 4 bases from J, the junction kept 14 bases outside the gene matches. In nucleotides, the CDR3 is TGTGCCAGCAGCCCTAGTAGCGGGAGGAGTGTTATTTACGAGCAGTACTTC. Its translation: CASSPSSGRSVIYEQYF.

The V call is TRBV15, the J call TRBJ2-1, with unresolved D. The germline gives CDR1 LNHNV, CDR2 YYDKDF (reference sequence). Trimming removed 5 bases at V and 0 bases at J, with 11 bases between. The CDR3 extends over 15 amino acids. The DNA of the CDR3 is TGTGCCACCAGCGACGTTTCGAGCTCCTACAATGAGCAGTTCTTC. Its translation: CATSDVSSSYNEQFF. Full variable domain (rest looked up from reference TRBV15 and TRBJ2-1): DAMVIQNPRYQVTQFGKPVTLSCSQTLNHNVMYWYQQKSSQAPKLLFHYYDKDFNNEADTPDNFQSRRPNTSFCFLDIRSPGLGDTAMYLCATSDVSSSYNEQFFGPGTRLTVL.

The rearrangement uses TRBV7-9 and TRBJ1-4; TRBD1 is a possible D gene (6 bases). Germline-derived CDR1 and CDR2 are SEHNR and FQNEAQ (reference sequence). V lost 5 bases and J lost 0, with 13 bases in between. The CDR3 has 16 amino acids. The CDR3 reads CASSPSNRATNEKLFF. The CDR3 DNA follows: TGTGCCAGCAGCCCTAGCAACAGGGCAACTAATGAAAAACTGTTTTTT. Full variable domain (outside the CDR3, taken from reference TRBV7-9 and TRBJ1-4): DTGVSQNPRHKITKRGQNVTFRCDPISEHNRLYWYRQTLGQGPEFLTYFQNEAQLEKSRLLSDRFSAERPKGSFSTLEIQRTEQGDSAMYLCASSPSNRATNEKLFFGSGTQLSVL.

This clonotype was counted many times. The chain recombines TRBV12-3 or TRBV12-4 with TRBJ2-4, with D perhaps matching TRBD1 (7 bases). CDR3 length equals 13 residues. Trimming removed 3 bases from V and 7 bases from J, with 10 bases in between. The CDR3 here is CASSFAGGNIQYF. For the CDR3, the DNA is TGTGCCAGCAGTTTCGCAGGGGGGAACATTCAGTACTTC.